These T cell receptor beta chains were read from a single sample in a study of T cells expressing NK-cell markers. Reprocessing the 5' RACE reads, TCRdb reports a single entry for every CDR3 protein and omits DNA. This table lists about 260,000 distinct CDR3 sequences. The sample taken for sequencing was blood T cells: a sorted CD56 or NKG2C T cell subset, CD4+ or CD8+ T cells, or bulk PBMC T cells (not recorded which). The receptors stem from a man between 18 and 29 years old in good health. Both conserved end residues are part of each CDR3.

V: TRBV24-1
J: TRBJ2-5
CDR3: CATSDLQAPETQYF

V: TRBV6-2/TRBV6-3
J: TRBJ2-1
CDR3: CASSYSMGSSYNEQFF

V: TRBV3-1
J: TRBJ1-5
CDR3: CASSPRGTNQPQHF

V: TRBV5-6
J: TRBJ2-4
CDR3: CASSLDSINIQYF

V: TRBV5-1
J: TRBJ2-5
CDR3: CASSLSGSGRWETQYF

V: TRBV13
J: TRBJ2-4
CDR3: CASSFIGGLNIQYF

V: TRBV6-6
J: TRBJ2-2
CDR3: CASSTSLEELFF

V: TRBV10-3
J: TRBJ2-3
CDR3: CAIRIGTSGFTDTQYF

V: TRBV10-3
J: TRBJ1-1
CDR3: CAISESGIGMNTEAFF

V: TRBV20-1
J: TRBJ2-3
CDR3: CSARNLHRVGDTQYF

V: TRBV12-5
J: TRBJ2-2
CDR3: CASGLAGRLGRTDTGELFF

V: TRBV4-3
J: TRBJ2-7
CDR3: CASSQEWAPRVEQYF

V: TRBV7-6
J: TRBJ2-2
CDR3: CASSSLAGVDTGELFF

V: TRBV6-1
J: TRBJ2-3
CDR3: CASRKTGSSTDTQYF

V: TRBV7-2
J: TRBJ1-6
CDR3: CASSLVYKGNSPLHF

V: TRBV7-2
J: TRBJ1-1
CDR3: CASGGMVNTEAFF

V: TRBV5-1
J: TRBJ2-1
CDR3: CASSGGTSGSFGEQFF

V: TRBV20-1
J: TRBJ2-2
CDR3: CSAPWTGDFSNTGELFF